A single sample gave rise to the 7 T cell receptor beta chains below, sequenced in a study of cytomegalovirus exposure and HLA in healthy donors. 60 Vbeta and 13 Jbeta primers were used in PCR. The assay was immunoSEQ multiplex PCR, and TCRdb's table has in-frame clones only and misses some. The sample has approximately 130,000 clones, about four fifths seen once; the top ten hold nearly 9.5%. Sequencing input: PBMCs. Every receptor here comes from a woman aged 45-59 years in good health and CMV-seropositive.

V gene TRBV9 combines with J gene TRBJ1-3; D unclear. With 0 bases removed from V and 4 bases from J, the gap between germline ends came to 11 bases. This CDR3 spans 15 amino acids. The germline V gene encodes CDR1 SGDLS and CDR2 YYNGEE. The CDR3 loop reads CASSVGSSQGNTIYF. CDR3 DNA sequence: TGTGCCAGCAGCGTAGGATCAAGCCAAGGAAACACCATATATTTT.

V and J are TRBV6-5 and TRBJ1-2; unclear D gene. Germline CDR1 MNHEY, CDR2 SVGAGI. The CDR3 extends over 12 amino acids. With 10 bases removed from V and 3 bases from J, the gap between germline ends came to 12 bases. The CDR3 reads CATHILYYGYTF. CDR3 bases: TGTGCCACCCACATTTTATACTATGGCTACACCTTC.

CDR3: CAWKPGGDYTF. The CDR3, as DNA: TGTGCCTGGAAACCCGGGGGAGACTACACCTTC. The chain joins TRBV30 to TRBJ1-2, with a weak D call TRBD1 (5 bases). Trimming removed 4 bases from V and 10 bases from J, with 13 bases in between. Germline lookup yields CDR1 GTSNPN and CDR2 SVGIG (reference sequence). This CDR3 has 11 residues.

V and J are TRBV4-1 and TRBJ1-5, with TRBD1 identical over 8 bases. V trimming: 4 bases; J trimming: 6 bases; junction bases outside the gene matches: 17. The V gene's germline CDR1 is MGHRA and CDR2 YSYEKL. CDR3 length: 18 residues. CDR3 loop: CASSPGQGRGWIPQPQHF. CDR3 sequence (DNA): TGCGCCAGCAGCCCAGGACAGGGTAGGGGGTGGATACCTCAGCCCCAGCATTTT.

J is TRBJ1-6 and V is TRBV9, with D maybe TRBD1 (6 bases). Looked up from germline, CDR1 is SGDLS and CDR2 is YYNGEE. Trimming pared 3 bases from V and 8 bases from J, leaving 12 bases between. The CDR3 totals 14 residues. The CDR3, as DNA: TGTGCCAGCAGCGCTTCAGGGGTCGATTCACCCCTCCACTTT. This translates into CASSASGVDSPLHF.

This clone has more than one count but fewer than ten. The chain combines TRBV11-3 with TRBJ1-4; no clear D gene. This CDR3 is built from 13 residues. The V end was cut by 0 bases, the J end by 13 bases, with 12 bases between. The V gene's germline CDR1 is SGHNT and CDR2 YENEEA. CDR3 region: CASSLDARSGLFF. The CDR3 nucleotides are TGTGCCAGCAGCTTAGATGCCCGGAGCGGACTGTTTTTT.

Here the CDR3 reads CASSLESGNYGYTF. The DNA of the CDR3 is TGTGCCAGCAGCTTAGAGTCAGGGAACTATGGCTACACCTTC. The V and J genes are TRBV7-9 and TRBJ1-2; tentatively, D is TRBD1 (5 bases). This CDR3 comprises 14 residues. CDR1 and CDR2 (germline): SEHNR, FQNEAQ (reference sequence). Trimming removed 1 base at V and 2 bases at J, with 8 bases between.